The rows below give T cell receptor beta chains drawn from one sample of a study of T cell repertoires in cytomegalovirus infection. MiXCR, run by TCRdb on the reads, gives a single entry per CDR3 protein. This sample has 160,000 or so distinct CDR3 sequences; under 20% occur once, and the top ten carry 15% to 20%. The source material was CD8+ T cells from PBMCs. Receptors were obtained from a human donor in good health (CMV status not recorded). Some clones in this sample may be carry-over from other donors' samples. Each CDR3 is given with its conserved first and last residue. The D gene is left open where the match is weak. Expanded clones get a size class; other rows say once, few or many, or leave the size out.

>-|TRBV7-2|-|TRBJ2-7
CASSVGTPSIYEQYF
TGTGCCAGCAGCGTGGGGACCCCCTCTATCTACGAGCAGTACTTC
>-|TRBV11-2|TRBD2|TRBJ2-1
CASSFFLKTSRYNEQFF
TGTGCCAGCAGCTTTTTCCTGAAGACTAGCCGGTACAATGAGCAGTTCTTC
>few|TRBV6-5|-|TRBJ1-2
CASSPTSGGNYGYTF
TGTGCCAGCAGTCCAACCTCGGGAGGGAACTATGGCTACACCTTC
>-|TRBV28|TRBD1|TRBJ1-1
CASRATGQAFF
TGTGCCAGCAGGGCGACAGGGCAAGCTTTCTTT
>few|TRBV7-8|TRBD1|TRBJ1-6
CASTAKDRENSPLHF
TGTGCCAGCACCGCCAAGGACAGGGAAAATTCACCCCTCCACTTT
>few|TRBV4-2|TRBD1|TRBJ2-1
CASSQTTGTGYFNEQFF
TGTGCCAGCAGCCAAACAACCGGGACAGGGTATTTCAATGAGCAGTTCTTC
>-|TRBV20-1|TRBD1|TRBJ2-7
CSALDQQGPTYEQYF
TGCAGTGCTTTAGACCAACAGGGGCCGACCTACGAGCAGTACTTC
>-|TRBV4-3|TRBD2|TRBJ2-1
CASSQDPSGEYNEQFF
TGCGCCAGCAGCCAAGACCCCAGCGGGGAGTACAATGAGCAGTTCTTC
>-|TRBV6-2/TRBV6-3|TRBD2|TRBJ2-1
CASSYSLAGGYNEQFF
TGTGCCAGCAGTTACTCCCTAGCGGGGGGGTACAATGAGCAGTTCTTC
>-|TRBV11-2|-|TRBJ1-1
CASSLDSGKNTEAFF
TGTGCCAGCAGCTTAGATTCCGGGAAGAACACTGAAGCTTTCTTT
>-|TRBV2|-|TRBJ1-1
CASSGLSHANTEAFF
TGTGCCAGCAGTGGGTTATCCCACGCGAACACTGAAGCTTTCTTT
>many|TRBV12-3/TRBV12-4|-|TRBJ2-5
CASSPGRLDETQYF
TGTGCCAGCAGCCCGGGACGTTTAGATGAGACCCAGTACTTC
>-|TRBV19|-|TRBJ2-1
CASSIVGTEQFF
TGTGCCAGTAGTATAGTCGGGACTGAGCAGTTCTTC
>many|TRBV7-4|TRBD1|TRBJ2-7
CASSPGRDSNEQYF
TGTGCCAGCAGCCCCGGACGGGACAGCAACGAGCAGTACTTC
>-|TRBV7-3|-|TRBJ2-2
CASSLTPSRYTGELFF
TGTGCCAGCAGCTTAACGCCTTCAAGGTACACCGGGGAGCTGTTTTTT
>many|TRBV7-2|-|TRBJ2-7
CASSLDTGDYEQYF
TGTGCCAGCAGCTTAGATACGGGAGATTACGAGCAGTACTTC
>-|TRBV10-3|TRBD1|TRBJ2-4
CAISGTGYLKNIQYF
TGTGCCATCAGTGGGACAGGCTATTTGAAAAACATTCAGTACTTC
>few|TRBV19|TRBD1|TRBJ1-1
CASSVTDREDVTEAFF
TGTGCCAGTAGTGTTACGGACAGGGAGGATGTCACTGAAGCTTTCTTT
>-|TRBV6-8|-|TRBJ1-5
CASSYSREPNQPQHF
TGTGCCAGCAGTTACTCCAGGGAGCCCAATCAGCCCCAGCATTTT
>few|TRBV7-8|-|TRBJ2-5
CASSFYTSGRGETQYF
TGTGCCAGCAGCTTTTATACCTCGGGCCGCGGAGAGACCCAGTACTTC
>-|TRBV12-3/TRBV12-4|TRBD1|TRBJ1-6
CASSRTGEPLHF
TGTGCCAGCAGTCGCACAGGGGAACCCCTCCACTTT
>-|TRBV20-1|-|TRBJ2-7
CSARGSRIAHEQYF
TGCAGTGCTAGGGGATCCCGGATAGCGCACGAGCAGTACTTC
>few|TRBV7-6|-|TRBJ1-4
CASSFAHRIRDEKLFF
TGTGCCAGCAGCTTCGCCCACAGGATACGGGATGAAAAACTGTTTTTT
>-|TRBV7-9|-|TRBJ1-1
CASSFPGGEHLNTEAFF
TGTGCCAGCAGCTTCCCTGGAGGGGAGCATCTGAACACTGAAGCTTTCTTT
>-|TRBV10-3|-|TRBJ1-1
CAISESRPTEAFF
TGTGCCATCAGTGAGTCACGACCCACTGAAGCTTTCTTT
>-|TRBV12-3/TRBV12-4|-|TRBJ1-1
CASSFFGSRTEAFF
TGTGCCAGCAGTTTTTTTGGGAGTCGCACTGAAGCTTTCTTT
>few|TRBV12-3/TRBV12-4|-|TRBJ1-2
CASSSRVQANYGYTF
TGTGCCAGCAGTTCCCGGGTTCAAGCTAACTATGGCTACACCTTC
>-|TRBV27|TRBD2|TRBJ2-1
CASSPGTSGTYEQFF
TGTGCCAGCAGTCCCGGGACTAGCGGGACCTATGAGCAGTTCTTC
>-|TRBV11-2|-|TRBJ1-2
CASSLNRIDGYTF
TGTGCCAGCAGCTTGAACAGGATAGATGGCTACACCTTC
>-|TRBV7-8|-|TRBJ2-2
CASSFPITGTNTGELFF
TGTGCCAGCAGCTTCCCGATTACCGGGACAAACACCGGGGAGCTGTTTTTT
>-|TRBV11-2|-|TRBJ1-1
CASSYAYTEAFF
TGTGCCAGCAGCTACGCGTACACTGAAGCTTTCTTT
>-|TRBV6-6|-|TRBJ1-6
CASSYSRQRSSYNSPLHF
TGTGCCAGCAGTTACTCGCGACAGCGTTCCTCCTATAATTCACCCCTCCACTTT
>few|TRBV6-2/TRBV6-3|TRBD1|TRBJ1-1
CASSSTGDTEAFF
TGTGCCAGCAGCTCCACAGGGGACACTGAAGCTTTCTTT
>-|TRBV12-3/TRBV12-4|-|TRBJ1-1
CASSYGGRTEAFF
TGTGCCAGCAGTTACGGAGGGAGAACTGAAGCTTTCTTT
>few|TRBV6-6|-|TRBJ2-2
CASSYDTVQLFF
TGTGCCAGCAGTTACGACACGGTCCAGCTGTTTTTT
>-|TRBV7-9|TRBD1|TRBJ1-2
CASSLADRANYGYTF
TGTGCCAGCAGCTTAGCGGACAGGGCAAACTATGGCTACACCTTC
>few|TRBV11-2|-|TRBJ2-7
CASSPPWTPREQYF
TGTGCCAGCAGCCCTCCCTGGACACCCCGCGAGCAGTACTTC
>many|TRBV7-2|TRBD1|TRBJ1-2
CASSRGQGRNGYTF
TGTGCCAGCAGCCGGGGACAGGGTAGGAATGGCTACACCTTC
>few|TRBV11-2|-|TRBJ2-3
CASSPGLAPGEGTQYF
TGTGCCAGCAGCCCGGGGTTAGCGCCCGGAGAGGGTACGCAGTATTTT
>few|TRBV7-2|-|TRBJ2-3
CASSRVEDTQYF
TGTGCCAGCAGCCGCGTCGAGGATACGCAGTATTTT
>-|TRBV7-9|TRBD2|TRBJ2-1
CASFSGRAKNEQFF
TGTGCCAGTTTTAGCGGGAGGGCGAAGAATGAGCAGTTCTTC
>few|TRBV7-8|-|TRBJ1-5
CASSLALQPQEPQHF
TGTGCCAGCAGCTTAGCGCTCCAGCCGCAGGAGCCCCAGCATTTT
>few|TRBV7-2|TRBD1|TRBJ2-1
CASSLTTGVSYNEQFF
TGTGCCAGCAGCTTGACGACAGGGGTCTCCTACAATGAGCAGTTCTTC
>-|TRBV20-1|-|TRBJ1-2
CSARGLKEGYTF
TGCAGTGCCCGAGGGCTCAAGGAGGGCTACACCTTC
>few|TRBV28|TRBD2|TRBJ2-5
CASSLSGGLAGVETQYF
TGTGCCAGCAGTTTATCGGGGGGATTAGCGGGAGTTGAGACCCAGTACTTC
>-|TRBV6-2/TRBV6-3|-|TRBJ2-1
CASTYALYNEQFF
TGTGCCAGCACTTACGCATTGTACAATGAGCAGTTCTTC
>few|TRBV12-3/TRBV12-4|TRBD1|TRBJ1-4
CASRGDSVFPATNEKLFF
TGTGCCAGCAGGGGGGACAGCGTTTTTCCCGCAACTAATGAAAAACTGTTTTTT
>-|TRBV7-6|-|TRBJ1-1
CASVGRNTEAFF
TGTGCCAGCGTCGGGCGAAACACTGAAGCTTTCTTT
>few|TRBV29-1|-|TRBJ1-1
CSASFGTSTEAFF
TGCAGCGCCTCCTTCGGGACATCCACCGAAGCTTTCTTT
>-|TRBV7-9|TRBD1|TRBJ1-3
CASSSDRDFGNTIYF
TGTGCCAGCAGCTCCGACAGGGACTTCGGGAACACCATATATTTT
>few|TRBV20-1|-|TRBJ2-7
CSAPTVPFSYEQYF
TGCAGTGCTCCGACTGTCCCCTTCTCCTACGAGCAGTACTTC
>-|TRBV7-3|-|TRBJ2-1
CASSPMGLNEQFF
TGTGCCAGCAGCCCCATGGGGTTGAATGAGCAGTTCTTC
>few|TRBV27|-|TRBJ2-7
CASSPGLPSYYEQYF
TGTGCCAGCAGTCCGGGACTCCCGAGCTACTACGAGCAGTACTTC
>-|TRBV6-2/TRBV6-3|TRBD1|TRBJ2-1
CASSQPDRKTDEQFF
TGTGCCAGCAGCCAACCGGACAGGAAAACCGATGAGCAGTTCTTC
>-|TRBV6-2/TRBV6-3|-|TRBJ2-7
CASSYPQTADEQYF
TGTGCCAGCAGTTACCCTCAGACGGCCGACGAGCAGTACTTC
>few|TRBV7-2|-|TRBJ1-2
CASSPGPTGGYTF
TGTGCCAGCAGCCCGGGGCCGACTGGAGGCTACACCTTC
>few|TRBV7-9|-|TRBJ1-1
CASGSGAGGTEAFF
TGTGCCAGCGGATCCGGGGCGGGGGGGACTGAAGCTTTCTTT